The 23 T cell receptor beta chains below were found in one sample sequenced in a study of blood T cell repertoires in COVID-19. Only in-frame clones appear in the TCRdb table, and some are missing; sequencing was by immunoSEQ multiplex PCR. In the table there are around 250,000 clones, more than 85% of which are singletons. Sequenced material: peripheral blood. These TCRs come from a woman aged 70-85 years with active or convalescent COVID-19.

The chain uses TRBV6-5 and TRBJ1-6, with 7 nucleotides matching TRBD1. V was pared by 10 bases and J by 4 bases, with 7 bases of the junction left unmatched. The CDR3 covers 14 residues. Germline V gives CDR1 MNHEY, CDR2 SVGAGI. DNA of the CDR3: TGTGCCATCGGGGGGGGACAGTATAATTCACCCCTCCACTTT. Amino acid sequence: CAIGGGQYNSPLHF.

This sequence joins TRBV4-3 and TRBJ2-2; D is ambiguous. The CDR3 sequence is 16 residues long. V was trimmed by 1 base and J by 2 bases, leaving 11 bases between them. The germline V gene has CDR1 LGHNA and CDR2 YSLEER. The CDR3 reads CASSQGGRSNTGELFF. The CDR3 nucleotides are TGCGCCAGCAGCCAAGGCGGCCGGAGTAACACCGGGGAGCTGTTTTTT.

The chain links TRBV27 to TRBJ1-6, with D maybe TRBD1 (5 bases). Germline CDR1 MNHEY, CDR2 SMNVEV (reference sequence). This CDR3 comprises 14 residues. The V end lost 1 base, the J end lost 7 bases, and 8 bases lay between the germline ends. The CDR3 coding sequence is TGTGCCAGCAGTTTATGGGACTCGAATTCACCCCTCCACTTT. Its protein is CASSLWDSNSPLHF.

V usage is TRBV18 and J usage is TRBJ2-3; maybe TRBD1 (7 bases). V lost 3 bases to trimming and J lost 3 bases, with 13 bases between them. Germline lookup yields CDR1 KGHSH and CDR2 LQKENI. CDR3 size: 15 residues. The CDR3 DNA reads TGTGCCAGCTCACCCGCGGGACAGCTGACAGATACGCAGTATTTT. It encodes CASSPAGQLTDTQYF.

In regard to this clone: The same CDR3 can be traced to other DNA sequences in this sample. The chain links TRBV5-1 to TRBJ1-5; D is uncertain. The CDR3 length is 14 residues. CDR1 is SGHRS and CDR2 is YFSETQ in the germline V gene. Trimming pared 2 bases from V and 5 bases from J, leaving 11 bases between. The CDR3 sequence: CASSFGGRDQPQHF. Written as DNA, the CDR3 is TGCGCCAGCAGCTTCGGAGGGCGCGATCAGCCCCAGCATTTT.

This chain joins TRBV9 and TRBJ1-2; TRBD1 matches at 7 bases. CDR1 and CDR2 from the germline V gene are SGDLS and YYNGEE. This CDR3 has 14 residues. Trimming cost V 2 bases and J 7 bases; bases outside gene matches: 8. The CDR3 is CASSVDRAAGGYTF. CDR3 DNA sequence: TGTGCCAGCAGCGTTGACAGGGCTGCGGGTGGCTACACCTTC.

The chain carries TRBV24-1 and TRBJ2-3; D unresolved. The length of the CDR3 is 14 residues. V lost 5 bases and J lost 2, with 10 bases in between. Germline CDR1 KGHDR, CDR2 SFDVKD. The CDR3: CATSGRPNTDTQYF. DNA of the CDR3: TGTGCCACCAGTGGCAGGCCTAACACAGATACGCAGTATTTT.

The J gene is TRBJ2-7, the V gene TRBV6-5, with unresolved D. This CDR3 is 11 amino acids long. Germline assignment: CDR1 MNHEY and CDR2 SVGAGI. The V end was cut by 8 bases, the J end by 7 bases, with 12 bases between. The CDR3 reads CASRGLPEQYF. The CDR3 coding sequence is TGTGCCAGCCGCGGCCTCCCGGAGCAGTACTTC.

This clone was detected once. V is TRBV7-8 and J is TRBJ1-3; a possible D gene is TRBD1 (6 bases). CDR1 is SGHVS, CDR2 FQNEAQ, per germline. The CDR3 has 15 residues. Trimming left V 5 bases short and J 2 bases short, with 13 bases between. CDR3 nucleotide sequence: TGTGCCAGCAGCGACGGGACACTGGCTGGAAACACCATATATTTT. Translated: CASSDGTLAGNTIYF.

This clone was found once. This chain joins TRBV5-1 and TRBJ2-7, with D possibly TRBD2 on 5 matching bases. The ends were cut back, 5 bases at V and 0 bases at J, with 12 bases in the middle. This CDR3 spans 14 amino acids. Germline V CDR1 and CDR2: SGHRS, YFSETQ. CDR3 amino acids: CASRALEGSYEQYF. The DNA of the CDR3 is TGCGCCAGCAGGGCCCTTGAGGGCTCCTACGAGCAGTACTTC.

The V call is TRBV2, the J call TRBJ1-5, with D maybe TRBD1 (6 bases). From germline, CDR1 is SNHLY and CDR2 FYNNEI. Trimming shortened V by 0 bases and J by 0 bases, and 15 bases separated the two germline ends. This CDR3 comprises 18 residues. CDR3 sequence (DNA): TGTGCCAGCAGTGAAGCGCGGCAGGGGATTTATAGCAATCAGCCCCAGCATTTT. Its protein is CASSEARQGIYSNQPQHF.

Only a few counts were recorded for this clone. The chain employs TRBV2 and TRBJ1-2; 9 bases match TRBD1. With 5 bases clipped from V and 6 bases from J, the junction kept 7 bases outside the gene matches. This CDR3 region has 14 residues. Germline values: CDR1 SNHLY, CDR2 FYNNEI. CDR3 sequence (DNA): TGTGCCAGCAGTAAGAGGACAGGGGCGGATGGCTACACCTTC. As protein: CASSKRTGADGYTF. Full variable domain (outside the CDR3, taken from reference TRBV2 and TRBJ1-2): EPEVTQTPSHQVTQMGQEVILRCVPISNHLYFYWYRQILGQKVEFLVSFYNNEISEKSEIFDDQFSVERPDGSNFTLKIRSTKLEDSAMYFCASSKRTGADGYTFGSGTRLTVV.

CDR3 sequence (DNA): TGTGCCAGCAGCCAAGATGGTCAGGGGCAGGGGCATGGCTACACCTTC. It codes for CASSQDGQGQGHGYTF. The gene calls are TRBV3-1 (or the pseudogene TRBV3-2) and TRBJ1-2, with a possible D match to TRBD1 (6 bases). Per the germline V gene, CDR1 is LGHDT and CDR2 is YNNKEL (reference sequence). The CDR3 covers 16 residues. V lost 0 bases and J 6 bases, leaving 17 bases between the germline ends.

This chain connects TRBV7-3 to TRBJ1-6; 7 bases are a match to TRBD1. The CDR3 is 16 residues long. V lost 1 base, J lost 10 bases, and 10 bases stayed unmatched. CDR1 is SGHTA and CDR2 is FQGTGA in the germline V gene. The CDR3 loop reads CASSLISAGGRSPLHF. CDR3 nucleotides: TGTGCCAGCAGCTTAATTTCGGCAGGGGGAAGATCACCCCTCCACTTT.

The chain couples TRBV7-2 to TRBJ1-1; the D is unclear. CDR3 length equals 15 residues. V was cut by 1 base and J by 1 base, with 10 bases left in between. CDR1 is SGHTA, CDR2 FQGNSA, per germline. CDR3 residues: CASSLVYEGNTEAFF. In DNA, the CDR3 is TGTGCCAGCAGCTTAGTTTACGAGGGGAACACTGAAGCTTTCTTT.

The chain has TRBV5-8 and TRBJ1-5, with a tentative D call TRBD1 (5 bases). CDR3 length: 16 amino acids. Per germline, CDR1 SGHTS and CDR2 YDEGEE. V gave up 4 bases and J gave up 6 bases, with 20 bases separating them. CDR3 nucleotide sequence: TGTGCCAGCAGCAGGGGCCTGGAGTTGTTGATTCAGCCCCAGCATTTT. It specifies CASSRGLELLIQPQHF.

In nucleotides, the CDR3 is TGTGCCAGCAGCGTGGGACAGATGAACACTGAAGCTTTCTTT. Its translation is CASSVGQMNTEAFF. V usage is TRBV5-4 and J usage is TRBJ1-1; 7 nucleotides align to TRBD1. Germline values: CDR1 SGHNT, CDR2 YYREEE (reference sequence). V trimming: 4 bases; J trimming: 0 bases; junction bases outside the gene matches: 3. This CDR3 has 14 amino acids.

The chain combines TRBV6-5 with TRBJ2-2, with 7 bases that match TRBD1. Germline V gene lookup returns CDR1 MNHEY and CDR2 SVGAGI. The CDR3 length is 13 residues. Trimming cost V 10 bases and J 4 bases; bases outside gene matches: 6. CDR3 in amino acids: CATHRGGTGELFF. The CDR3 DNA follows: TGTGCCACCCACAGGGGTGGCACCGGGGAGCTGTTTTTT.

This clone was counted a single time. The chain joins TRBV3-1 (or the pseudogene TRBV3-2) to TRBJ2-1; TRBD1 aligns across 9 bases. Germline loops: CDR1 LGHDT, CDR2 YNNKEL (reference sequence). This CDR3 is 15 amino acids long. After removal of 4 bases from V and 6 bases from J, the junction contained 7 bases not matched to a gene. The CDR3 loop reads CASSPGQGTGNEQFF. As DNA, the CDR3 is TGTGCCAGCAGCCCTGGACAGGGGACGGGCAATGAGCAGTTCTTC.

The CDR3 sequence: CASSGGSVGYEQYF. The CDR3 coding sequence is TGCGCCAGCAGCGGCGGGTCCGTCGGCTACGAGCAGTACTTC. The rearrangement uses TRBV10-2 and TRBJ2-7; weak D call: TRBD2 (5 bases). CDR3 size: 14 residues. V lost 6 bases and J 3 bases, leaving 15 bases between the germline ends. CDR1 is WSHSY, CDR2 SAAADI, per germline.

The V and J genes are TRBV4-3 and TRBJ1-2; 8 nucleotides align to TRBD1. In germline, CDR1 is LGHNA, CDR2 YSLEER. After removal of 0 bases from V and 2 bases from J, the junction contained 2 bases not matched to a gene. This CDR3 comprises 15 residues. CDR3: CASSQEYRGNYGYTF. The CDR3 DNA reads TGCGCCAGCAGCCAAGAATACAGGGGGAACTATGGCTACACCTTC.

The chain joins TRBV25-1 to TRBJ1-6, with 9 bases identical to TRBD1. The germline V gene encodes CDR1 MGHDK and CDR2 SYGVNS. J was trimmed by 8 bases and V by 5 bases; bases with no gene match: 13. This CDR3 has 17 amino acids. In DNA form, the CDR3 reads TGTGCCAGCAGTACCCTGGGGGGGACAGGGTCCTATTCACCCCTCCACTTT. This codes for CASSTLGGTGSYSPLHF.

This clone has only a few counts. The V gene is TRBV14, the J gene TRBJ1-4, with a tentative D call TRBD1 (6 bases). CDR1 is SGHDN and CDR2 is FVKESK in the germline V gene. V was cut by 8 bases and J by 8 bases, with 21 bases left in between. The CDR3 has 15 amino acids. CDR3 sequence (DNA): TGTGCCAGCGCTTCGAGGGGGGGCGCGAACGAAAAACTGTTTTTT. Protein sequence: CASASRGGANEKLFF.